The 16 T cell receptor beta chains below come from one sample, sequenced in a study of shared clonotypes between healthy human individuals. Produced via immunoSEQ multiplex PCR; TCRdb's table is partial and in-frame only. There are around 2.1 million clones in the sample; approximately 94% occur only once, and 1.5% to 2% lies in the top ten. CD45RO-negative, CCR7-selected cells formed the naive CD8 fraction, which excluded terminally differentiated effector memory CD45RA+ cells. Sequencing used naive CD8+ T cells from PBMCs. The source of these receptors is a man between 18 and 29 years old in good health. Some clones in this sample may be carry-over from other donors' samples.

This chain uses TRBV27 with TRBJ2-7; D is uncertain. The V end was cut by 2 bases, the J end by 6 bases, with 23 bases between. CDR1 and CDR2 (germline): MNHEY, SMNVEV (reference sequence). The CDR3 loop spans 17 amino acids. CDR3 DNA: TGTGCCAGCAGTTTACTAAGGGCCGGGCCTCAAGGAAGCGAGCAGTACTTC. Translated: CASSLLRAGPQGSEQYF.

V usage is TRBV9 and J usage is TRBJ1-2; D call uncertain. V was trimmed by 0 bases and J by 8 bases, leaving 20 bases between them. The germline CDR1 and CDR2 sequences are SGDLS and YYNGEE. The CDR3 spans 16 residues. The chain's CDR3 is CASSVASRVGRVGYTF. CDR3 nucleotides: TGTGCCAGCAGCGTAGCCAGTCGGGTAGGACGTGTCGGCTACACCTTC.

This chain joins TRBV7-9 and TRBJ2-1; D is perhaps TRBD2 (5 bases). V was trimmed by 0 bases and J by 0 bases, leaving 9 bases between them. The germline CDR1 and CDR2 sequences are SEHNR and FQNEAQ (reference sequence). The CDR3 loop spans 16 amino acids. The CDR3 DNA reads TGTGCCAGCAGCTTAGCCCAGCGGACCTCCTACAATGAGCAGTTCTTC. Amino acid sequence: CASSLAQRTSYNEQFF.

Concerning this clone: Other DNA sequences within the sample encode an identical CDR3. The chain recombines TRBV2 with TRBJ1-5, with D hard to call. The CDR3 sequence is 15 residues long. V shed 6 bases and J shed 1 base, with 13 bases lying between them. CDR1 is SNHLY, CDR2 FYNNEI, per germline. The DNA of the CDR3 is TGTGCCAGCAGCGAATTATTGGGGAGCAATCAGCCCCAGCATTTT. This gives the protein CASSELLGSNQPQHF.

The chain carries TRBV19 and TRBJ1-1; TRBD1 is a possible D gene (5 bases). CDR1 LNHDA and CDR2 SQIVND come from the germline V gene (reference sequence). This CDR3 comprises 13 residues. V lost 6 bases and J lost 6, with 14 bases in between. CDR3 region: CASSMIPGSEAFF. The CDR3 coding sequence is TGTGCCAGTAGCATGATTCCAGGGTCTGAAGCTTTCTTT. Combining the CDR3 with reference TRBV19 and TRBJ1-1 gives the whole variable domain DGGITQSPKYLFRKEGQNVTLSCEQNLNHDAMYWYRQDPGQGLRLIYYSQIVNDFQKGDIAEGYSVSREKKESFPLTVTSAQKNPTAFYLCASSMIPGSEAFFGQGTRLTVV.

The genes are TRBV6-6 and TRBJ2-1, with 7 bases fitting TRBD2. Germline lookup yields CDR1 MNHNY and CDR2 SVGAGI (reference sequence). J gave up 6 bases and V 4 bases, and 12 bases lay outside the gene matches. The CDR3 has 16 amino acids. The CDR3 loop reads CASSSSRGSRGNEQFF. DNA of the CDR3: TGTGCCAGCAGTTCCTCGCGGGGGTCTCGAGGCAATGAGCAGTTCTTC.

The V and J genes are TRBV19 and TRBJ2-1, with a tentative D call TRBD2 (5 bases). V was cut by 4 bases and J by 15 bases, with 22 bases left in between. The CDR3 sequence is 14 residues long. Germline loops: CDR1 LNHDA, CDR2 SQIVND (reference sequence). For the CDR3, the DNA is TGTGCCAGTAGTACTTTAGAGACGGCCGGAGGAAGGTTCTTC. This sequence encodes CASSTLETAGGRFF.

This clone occurred once. The sample has other DNA sequences that encode this CDR3 too. V and J are TRBV27 and TRBJ1-2; TRBD1 might be the D (5 bases). From germline, CDR1 is MNHEY and CDR2 SMNVEV (reference sequence). The ends were cut back, 3 bases at V and 4 bases at J, with 12 bases in the middle. The CDR3 is 14 amino acids. In nucleotides, the CDR3 is TGTGCCAGCAGTTTTTCGGGGGGAGGCTATGGCTACACCTTC. This codes for CASSFSGGGYGYTF.

The gene calls are TRBV28 and TRBJ1-5; 7 nucleotides match TRBD1. Germline trimming cut 11 bases from V and 4 bases from J; bases unmatched to any gene: 5. Per the germline V gene, CDR1 is MDHEN and CDR2 is SYDVKM. The CDR3 covers 12 residues. This CDR3 reads CAANRGNQPQHF. The DNA of the CDR3 is TGTGCCGCCAACAGGGGTAATCAGCCCCAGCATTTT.

The gene calls are TRBV5-6 and TRBJ1-1, with D uncertain. The CDR3 covers 14 residues. Looked up from germline, CDR1 is SGHDT and CDR2 is YYEEEE. The V end was cut by 0 bases, the J end by 1 base, with 7 bases between. CDR3 residues: CASSLGSPNTEAFF. The CDR3 DNA reads as TGTGCCAGCAGCTTGGGGAGCCCGAACACTGAAGCTTTCTTT.

The genes are TRBV4-2 and TRBJ1-1, with D perhaps TRBD1 (6 bases). CDR1 LGHNA and CDR2 YNFKEQ come from the germline V gene. This CDR3 is built from 13 residues. Trimming cost V 7 bases and J 4 bases, with 13 bases left between them. CDR3 coding DNA: TGTGCCAGCACCCAGAGGACAGTCACTGAAGCTTTCTTT. Translated: CASTQRTVTEAFF.

V usage is TRBV7-9 and J usage is TRBJ2-1; TRBD2 is a possible D gene (5 bases). This CDR3 has 15 amino acids. Germline V gives CDR1 SEHNR, CDR2 FQNEAQ (reference sequence). V lost 0 bases to trimming and J lost 3 bases, with 9 bases between them. CDR3: CASSLAPDYYNEQFF. The CDR3 bases are TGTGCCAGCAGCTTAGCGCCCGACTACTACAATGAGCAGTTCTTC.

J is TRBJ2-5 and V is TRBV16; D possibly corresponds to TRBD2 (6 bases). Germline V CDR1 and CDR2: KGHSY, FQNENV. Trimming stripped 1 base from V and 4 bases from J, with 13 bases between. The CDR3 is made up of 15 amino acids. CDR3 sequence (DNA): TGTGCCAGCAGCCAATGGGGGGACGTCCCAGAGACCCAGTACTTC. Encoded protein: CASSQWGDVPETQYF.

The chain uses TRBV15 and TRBJ2-5; perhaps TRBD2 as D (5 bases). V lost 3 bases and J 3 bases, leaving 11 bases between the germline ends. Germline V CDR1 and CDR2: LNHNV, YYDKDF (reference sequence). The CDR3 is 14 residues long. The CDR3 DNA reads TGTGCCACCAGCAGCCTCTCAGCGGAAGAGACCCAGTACTTC. Encoded protein: CATSSLSAEETQYF.

This chain uses TRBV7-9 with TRBJ2-1; D might be TRBD2 (5 bases). The germline gives CDR1 SEHNR, CDR2 FQNEAQ (reference sequence). Between the trimmed V and J ends, which lost 5 bases and 4 bases, there was a span of 12 bases. The CDR3 spans 14 residues. CDR3 in amino acids: CASSPDWTYNEQFF. The CDR3 nucleotides read TGTGCCAGCAGCCCAGACTGGACTTACAATGAGCAGTTCTTC.

The rearrangement links TRBV7-9 to TRBJ2-7; D possibly matches TRBD1 or TRBD2 (5 bases each). V lost 0 bases to trimming and J lost 0 bases, with 12 bases between them. This CDR3 comprises 16 residues. Germline V gene sequence: CDR1 SEHNR, CDR2 FQNEAQ (reference sequence). The CDR3 nucleotides read TGTGCCAGCAGCTTAGCGCCGGGACCGAGCTCCTACGAGCAGTACTTC. This translates into CASSLAPGPSSYEQYF.